This TCR beta chain is from a study of T cell clonality in common variable immunodeficiency. Notes on the study in general: TCRbeta clonality was increased in CVID versus healthy controls. Shared TCRbeta clones were fewer between CVID subjects than controls. Fewer deletions and N-nucleotide insertions were reportedly seen in common variable immunodeficiency TCR beta sequences.

Using immunoSEQ multiplex PCR, the repertoire was profiled, and TCRdb retains in-frame clones only, with some absent. The repertoire has over 20,000 clones, none seen only once; the ten largest take 2% to 2.5%. This clone has a count of ten or more. Its antigen is still unknown. The CDR3 end is not reached by the read, which stops 3 residues before it; the germline J gene fills it in. V dropped 3 bases and J dropped 2; count of bases not matched to a gene: 4. In germline, CDR1 is KGHSH, CDR2 LQKENI. This CDR3 is 16 amino acids long. The source material was peripheral blood mononuclear cells. The sequence derives from a human donor with common variable immunodeficiency. V is TRBV18 and J is TRBJ2-2; TRBD1 aligns across 9 bases. CDR3 sequence reads: CASSPGTGINTGELFF. Partial CDR3 DNA: TGTGCCAGCTCACCGGGGACAGGGATTAACACCGGGGAG.